This entry concerns a single T cell receptor (beta chain). Its antigen is unidentified. The data are from a study of cytomegalovirus exposure and HLA in healthy donors. 13 Jbeta primers and 60 Vbeta primers were used for the PCR. Using immunoSEQ multiplex PCR, the repertoire was profiled, and TCRdb retains in-frame clones only, with some absent. This table holds around 76,000 clones, around three quarters found once. Germline CDR1 and CDR2: SGHTA and FQGNSA. Trimming took 6 bases from V and 10 from J, leaving 12 bases between them. This CDR3 has 12 amino acids. Findings and limits, study-wide: In a later analysis, V- and J-gene trimming of beta chains associated with a DCLRE1C missense variant, replicated independently. Later analysis found that TCR beta chains associated with HLA were more clonally expanded than other, equally common chains.

Material for sequencing was PBMCs. The chain recombines TRBV7-2 with TRBJ1-4, with TRBD1 as a possible D gene (6 bases). This receptor was obtained from a woman in her forties or fifties in good health and CMV-seropositive. CDR3 region: CASRQGGGKLFF. CDR3 in DNA: TGTGCCAGCAGACAAGGGGGGGGAAAACTGTTTTTT.